A single sample gave rise to the 6 T cell receptor beta chains below, sequenced in a study of T cell responses to AZD1222 COVID-19 vaccine. Generated by immunoSEQ multiplex PCR, the TCRdb table keeps only in-frame clones and is missing some. The repertoire has roughly 35,000 clones, 75% to 90% of them found once; the top ten carry approximately 6.2%. Here the sequenced sample was peripheral blood, taken on day 0 of AZD1222 vaccination. These receptors were obtained from an adult in good health.

This rearrangement joins TRBV3-1 (or the pseudogene TRBV3-2) to TRBJ2-1; 14 nucleotides agree with TRBD2. The J segment lost 7 bases and the V segment lost 4 bases, leaving 9 bases of the junction unmatched. CDR1 is LGHDT, CDR2 YNNKEL, per germline (reference sequence). The CDR3 has 17 amino acids. Written as DNA, the CDR3 is TGTGCCAGCAGCCCTCTACCCGGGACTAGCGGGAGTAATGAGCAGTTCTTC. Translating gives CASSPLPGTSGSNEQFF.

V usage is TRBV4-3 and J usage is TRBJ1-1; D is ambiguous. In germline, CDR1 is LGHNA, CDR2 YSLEER. The CDR3 spans 15 residues. Trimming removed 0 bases from V and 0 bases from J, with 8 bases in between. CDR3 nucleotide sequence: TGCGCCAGCAGCCAAGATATCTTGGTGAACACTGAAGCTTTCTTT. Translating it yields CASSQDILVNTEAFF.

The chain carries TRBV5-1 and TRBJ2-7; D may match TRBD1 or TRBD2 (5 bases each). Germline V lookup: CDR1 SGHRS, CDR2 YFSETQ. The CDR3 length is 16 residues. Trimming stripped 5 bases from V and 2 bases from J, with 20 bases between. CDR3 sequence: CASRPEGKGSAYEQYF. CDR3 nucleotides: TGCGCCAGCAGACCCGAGGGGAAAGGGTCGGCCTACGAGCAGTACTTC.

DNA for the CDR3: TGTGCCAGTACCACCAACTGGAACACTGAAGCTTTCTTT. Amino acid sequence: CASTTNWNTEAFF. J is TRBJ1-1 and V is TRBV19; D remains ambiguous. The V gene lost 7 bases and the J gene lost 1 base, with 10 bases spanning the gap. The CDR3 is 13 residues long. Germline-derived CDR1 and CDR2 are LNHDA and SQIVND (reference sequence).

This clone has just a few counts. DNA for the CDR3: TGTGCCAGCAGCTTAAGGGACAGGGGGCGGACTGAAGCTTTCTTT. Translation: CASSLRDRGRTEAFF. The chain is built from TRBV13 and TRBJ1-1; TRBD1 matches 12 bases. The CDR3 has 15 amino acids. CDR1 and CDR2 from the germline V gene are PRHDT and FYEKMQ (reference sequence). Trimming cost V 2 bases and J 5 bases; bases outside gene matches: 3.

The gene calls are TRBV27 and TRBJ2-7, with unresolved D. Trimming cost V 0 bases and J 0 bases, with 18 bases left between them. From germline, CDR1 is MNHEY and CDR2 SMNVEV (reference sequence). The CDR3 length is 18 residues. The CDR3 spells CASSLSRSRLVSSYEQYF. The DNA of the CDR3 is TGTGCCAGCAGTTTATCTCGATCCCGTCTAGTAAGCTCCTACGAGCAGTACTTC.